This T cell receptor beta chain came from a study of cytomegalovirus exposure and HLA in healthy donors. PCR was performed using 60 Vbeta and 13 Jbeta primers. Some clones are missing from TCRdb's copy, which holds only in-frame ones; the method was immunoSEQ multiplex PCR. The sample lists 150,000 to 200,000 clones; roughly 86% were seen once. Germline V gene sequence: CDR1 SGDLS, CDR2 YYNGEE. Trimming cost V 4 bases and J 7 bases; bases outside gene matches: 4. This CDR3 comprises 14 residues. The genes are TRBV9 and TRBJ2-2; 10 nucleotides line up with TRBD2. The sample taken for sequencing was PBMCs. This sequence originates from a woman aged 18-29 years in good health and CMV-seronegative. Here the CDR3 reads CASSLAGVGGELFF. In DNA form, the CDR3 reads TGTGCCAGCAGCCTAGCGGGAGTAGGCGGGGAGCTGTTTTTT.